The present TCR beta chain was sequenced within a study of shared clonotypes between healthy human individuals (TCRdb year 2020). With regard to the full study: The cohort included three men and two women between 18 and 49 years of age. For each donor, CD4 naive and CD4 memory were each given three plates, CD8 naive was given two plates, and CD8 memory was given one plate. To estimate repertoire size and how much clonotypes are shared between individuals, the study performed deep sequencing of blood TCR repertoires from roughly five healthy adults. To increase sequencing depth and limit assay-specific biases, different laboratories used diverse techniques to prepare libraries and sequence TCR repertoires. Leukapheresis yielded between about 0.94 and 8.9 billion PBMCs per donor. The paper as a whole reports these results and caveats: Even with the large sequencing depth, rarefaction of the sorted-subset datasets indicated that sequencing was incomplete. Estimated clonotype richness was generally larger for naive than for memory subsets. Only blood was sampled, and tissue TCR repertoires likely differ from those in blood. Compared with non-shared clonotypes, the clonotypes found in all four sorted-subset donors had higher generation probabilities. The small number of donors limited the genetic and exposure-history diversity represented. Sharing across a few donors was observed for around 5% of naive CD4, under 4% of naive CD8, about 2.3% of memory CD4, and 0.4% of memory CD8 clonotypes. Based on pairwise subsampling, the degree of clonotype sharing among donors was expected to be affected by sequencing depth.

Using the deep immunoSEQ assay, TCR CDR3 regions were amplified from genomic DNA by multiplex PCR. For each cell subset, the extracted genomic DNA was distributed evenly across all wells of several immunoSEQ 96-well plates, and each plate served as one replicate. For sorted subsets, about 0.2 ug genomic DNA, equal to some 28,000 T cell genomes, was loaded into each replicate PCR. The purified libraries were quantified using a Qubit 3.0 fluorometer, sized with a Bioanalyzer 2100, and then quantified again using the KAPA Library Quantification kit. A separate single-read 150-cycle Illumina NextSeq 550 flow cell was used to sequence each immunoSEQ 96-well plate. On the authors' methods: Because only junctional sequences without quality scores were contained in the immunoSEQ output, filtering matching that applied to full-length reads could not be performed. Sequences were annotated with PyIR, a Python wrapper for IgBLAST v1.9, and V/J genes and CDR3 were assigned using IMGT germline references. Reads were removed for weak V/J assignments (E-value above 1e-6), missing CDR3, stop codons, out-of-frame junctions, or ambiguous translated residues. A V3J clonotype was defined by an identical inferred V gene, J gene, and CDR3 amino acid sequence. Percentage overlap between repertoires was computed as shared unique clonotypes divided by the size of the smaller repertoire. Three approaches were used to assess repertoire richness: RTK rarefaction, the Chao1 estimator, and Recon v2.1 estimates of unobserved clonotypes. For all TCRbeta clonotypes obtained by the gDNA method from a few donors, generation probabilities were computed with OLGA. Imported from immuneACCESS, the table was reduced by TCRdb to in-frame sequences with V and J called. These copies leave out some clones; in studies compared against another copy, an unresolved V gene accounts for under half, and the cause of the remainder is not known. That table supplies the V and J calls and clone size; D and trimming were determined from the DNA. Present in this sample are some 2.4 million clones, over 85% of which were seen just once. The ten largest clones add up to approximately 0.36% of the sample.

As concerns this clone: What antigen it recognizes has not been identified. Base qualities are not at hand, and no much larger clone is one base apart.

Healthy HIV-negative adults with no recently reported acute infections or vaccinations were included as donors. Every donor was a Caucasian adult living in Nashville, Tennessee, USA. Magnetic negative selection was used to enrich CD4+ T cells, after which naive cells were positively selected on CD45RA and the negative fraction became the memory subset. After blood collection by leukapheresis, PBMCs were isolated using Ficoll-Histopaque density gradient centrifugation and then cryopreserved in the vapor phase of liquid nitrogen. Analytical flow cytometry was used to check the purity and quantity of every magnetically sorted T cell population. From each sorted fraction, genomic DNA was isolated and quantified by UV absorbance on a Nanodrop 2000c. V and J are trimmed by 1 base and 6 bases, and the gene matches miss 8 bases of the junction. Looking up the germline V gene yields CDR1 MNHNS and CDR2 SASEGT. The CDR3 starts with the cysteine, ends with the phenylalanine, and has 15 residues. Only CDR3 DNA remains: 45 bases, in frame from the first base.

The rearrangement joined TRBV6-1 to TRBJ2-7; TRBD1 agrees with 8 junctional bases. Input material: naive CD4+ T cells from PBMCs. According to the study, the label for this sample's cell subset or site signals: CD45RA+ positively selected. This TCR came from a man younger than 35 in good health. Some clones in this sample may be carry-over from other donors' samples. The CDR3 protein: CASSEGWTGSREQYF. The DNA sequence is TGTGCCAGCAGTGAAGGATGGACAGGGAGTCGCGAGCAGTACTTC.